This T cell receptor beta chain appears in the sequencing data of a study of blood T cell repertoires in COVID-19. Study background: The cDNA or gDNA used as material had been derived from T cells, B-cell-depleted T cells, or PBMCs.

As originally analysed: Using reference gene primer amplification, nucleated cell counts were estimated. Sequencing used immunoSEQ multiplex PCR; TCRdb keeps in-frame clones, though not all of them. V and J calls and clone size are those listed in that table; D and trimming were worked out from the DNA. The table has about 220,000 clones, over 75% seen once. Patients in Seattle were enrolled during active infection, then followed longitudinally. V was trimmed by 1 base and J by 0 bases, leaving 13 bases between them. This CDR3 contains 17 residues. Germline values: CDR1 MGHRA, CDR2 YSYEKL. Source material: peripheral blood. The receptor's source is a woman between 65 and 79 years old with COVID-19, enrolled during active disease. J is TRBJ1-3 and V is TRBV4-1; D unclear. The CDR3 bases are TGCGCCAGCAGCCAAGTTCCACCAGGAATCTCTGGAAACACCATATATTTT. It specifies CASSQVPPGISGNTIYF.